A single sample is the source of the 19 T cell receptor beta chains below, sequenced in a study of neurological immune-mediated disorders. TCRdb processed the 5' RACE reads anew with MiXCR; each CDR3 protein has one entry. The table includes more than 45,000 distinct CDR3 sequences, over 2% detected once. Sequencing was done on a sample of PBMCs. These receptors all come from a man over 45 with multiple sclerosis.

This clonotype was recorded many times. V is TRBV6-6 and J is TRBJ1-1; TRBD1 is a possible D gene (5 bases). Germline loops: CDR1 MNHNY, CDR2 SVGAGI (reference sequence). V shed 2 bases and J shed 7 bases, with 14 bases lying between them. The CDR3 covers 14 residues. The CDR3 bases are TGTGCCAGCAGTTACGGGCAGGGTCGCGGTGAAGCTTTCTTT. Amino acid sequence: CASSYGQGRGEAFF.

Many counts were recorded for this clonotype. The rearrangement uses TRBV7-2 and TRBJ2-2, with D possibly matching TRBD1 (5 bases). The CDR3 runs to 15 residues. The germline V gene has CDR1 SGHTA and CDR2 FQGNSA. V was shortened by 4 bases and J by 3 bases, with 12 bases between the two germline ends. The CDR3 loop reads CASSSSGADTGELFF. The CDR3 DNA follows: TGTGCCAGCAGCTCCTCTGGGGCGGACACCGGGGAGCTGTTTTTT.

This clonotype has at least ten counts. The gene calls are TRBV20-1 and TRBJ2-7; 7 nucleotides line up with TRBD1. Trimming cost V 6 bases and J 5 bases; bases outside gene matches: 4. The V gene's germline CDR1 is DFQATT and CDR2 SNEGSKA (reference sequence). The CDR3 totals 11 residues. The DNA of the CDR3 is TGCAGTGCCGCACAGGGGAACGAGCAGTACTTC. Its translation is CSAAQGNEQYF.

This clonotype was counted at least ten times. The J gene is TRBJ2-5, the V gene TRBV6-5, with 14 bases matching TRBD2. Germline V gene sequence: CDR1 MNHEY, CDR2 SVGAGI. CDR3 length: 16 residues. V trimming: 6 bases; J trimming: 4 bases; junction bases outside the gene matches: 7. The CDR3 nucleotides are TGTGCCAGCAGCCCCCCGACTAGCGGGGGGGGAGAGACCCAGTACTTC. Its translation: CASSPPTSGGGETQYF.

Ten or more counts support this clonotype. This chain links TRBV7-2 with TRBJ2-1; D is uncertain. Germline V CDR1 and CDR2: SGHTA, FQGNSA. There are 15 residues in the CDR3. Trimming stripped 2 bases from V and 6 bases from J, with 14 bases between. CDR3 amino acids: CASSLSYASPNEQFF. The CDR3 region has the DNA TGTGCCAGCAGCTTATCTTATGCTAGTCCCAATGAGCAGTTCTTC.

This clonotype has at least ten counts. V is TRBV30 and J is TRBJ2-7, with 9 bases matching TRBD1. Trimming removed 2 bases from V and 5 bases from J; junction bases left unmatched: 7. Germline CDR1 reads GTSNPN; CDR2 reads SVGIG (reference sequence). The CDR3 covers 14 residues. The CDR3 reads CAWSITGGLDEQYF. The CDR3 DNA sequence: TGTGCCTGGAGTATCACAGGGGGCCTCGACGAGCAGTACTTC.

This clonotype was seen a handful of times. CDR3 DNA: TGTGCCAGCAGCTTAACGACGTATGGAAAAAACATATATTTT. Translation gives CASSLTTYGKNIYF. The J gene is TRBJ1-3, the V gene TRBV7-2; the D is unclear. CDR3 length equals 14 residues. CDR1 is SGHTA and CDR2 is FQGNSA in the germline V gene. V was cut by 2 bases and J by 12 bases, with 17 bases left in between. The full variable domain, its missing parts supplied by reference TRBV7-2 and TRBJ1-3, is GAGVSQSPSNKVTEKGKDVELRCDPISGHTALYWYRQSLGQGLEFLIYFQGNSAPDKSGLPSDRFSAERTGGSVSTLTIQRTQQEDSAVYLCASSLTTYGKNIYFGEGSWLTVV.

This clonotype was counted ten times or more. The gene calls are TRBV6-5 and TRBJ2-2, with unresolved D. Germline V lookup: CDR1 MNHEY, CDR2 SVGAGI. Trimming pared 6 bases from V and 8 bases from J, leaving 7 bases between. CDR3 length: 11 amino acids. The DNA of the CDR3 is TGTGCCAGCAGGAGTGGGGGGGAGCTGTTTTTT. It codes for CASRSGGELFF.

This clonotype was seen at least ten times. The chain couples TRBV5-1 to TRBJ2-5, with D unclear. This CDR3 has 15 residues. Per germline, CDR1 SGHRS and CDR2 YFSETQ. V shed 0 bases and J shed 2 bases, with 11 bases lying between them. The CDR3 here is CASSLVPVTQETQYF. In DNA, the CDR3 is TGCGCCAGCAGCTTGGTGCCAGTTACGCAAGAGACCCAGTACTTC.

This clonotype occurred many times. V gene TRBV11-2 combines with J gene TRBJ2-7, with 10 bases aligning to TRBD1. Germline trimming cut 4 bases from V and 1 base from J; bases unmatched to any gene: 4. The germline V gene encodes CDR1 SGHAT and CDR2 FQNNGV. CDR3 length equals 15 residues. CDR3 sequence reads: CASSSRDRGSYEQYF. The CDR3 nucleotides are TGTGCCAGCAGCTCCCGGGACAGGGGTTCCTACGAGCAGTACTTC.

Many counts were recorded for this clonotype. DNA of the CDR3: TGTGCCAGCAGCCCTCGACTAGCGGGGGGCGATCGGCTGTTCTTC. It yields the protein CASSPRLAGGDRLFF. The chain has TRBV7-3 and TRBJ2-1; the match to TRBD2 covers 13 bases. This CDR3 is built from 15 residues. Trimming at V came to 5 bases and at J to 15 bases, leaving 13 bases not matched to a gene. The germline CDR1 and CDR2 sequences are SGHTA and FQGTGA.

This clonotype was detected ten times or more. The chain carries TRBV7-9 and TRBJ1-5; D is unresolved. This CDR3 is 15 amino acids long. Looked up from germline, CDR1 is SEHNR and CDR2 is FQNEAQ (reference sequence). Trimming stripped 1 base from V and 0 bases from J, with 7 bases between. Here the CDR3 reads CASSLGDASNQPQHF. The CDR3 region has the DNA TGTGCCAGCAGCTTAGGGGATGCTAGCAATCAGCCCCAGCATTTT.

This clonotype was picked up many times. The rearrangement uses TRBV12-3 or TRBV12-4 and TRBJ1-5; D remains unclear. V lost 3 bases, J lost 0 bases, and 12 bases lay in between. This CDR3 is 16 amino acids long. The chain's CDR3 is CASSFSGHLSNQPQHF. CDR3 nucleotides: TGTGCCAGCAGTTTCTCGGGCCACCTTAGCAATCAGCCCCAGCATTTT.

This chain connects TRBV20-1 to TRBJ1-5, with unresolved D. Germline V gene lookup returns CDR1 DFQATT and CDR2 SNEGSKA (reference sequence). V was cut by 4 bases and J by 7 bases, with 11 bases left in between. The CDR3 is 12 amino acids. This CDR3 reads CSATQTDQPQHF. CDR3 nucleotide sequence: TGCAGTGCTACCCAGACGGACCAGCCCCAGCATTTT.

In this sample, this clonotype turned up many times. The rearrangement links TRBV20-1 to TRBJ2-7, with 9 bases fitting TRBD1. V lost 5 bases and J lost 4; bases outside the gene matches: 9. CDR3 size: 14 residues. Germline CDR1 DFQATT, CDR2 SNEGSKA (reference sequence). CDR3 in DNA: TGCAGTGCTGACCCGGGACAGGGCTCTTACGAGCAGTACTTC. It codes for CSADPGQGSYEQYF.

This clonotype was recorded many times. The chain uses TRBV5-6 and TRBJ2-6, with D hard to call. Trimming stripped 0 bases from V and 4 bases from J, with 8 bases between. There are 15 residues in the CDR3. The germline V gene encodes CDR1 SGHDT and CDR2 YYEEEE. CDR3 coding DNA: TGTGCCAGCAGCTTGGGCATTCGAGGGGCCAACGTCCTGACTTTC. Amino acid sequence: CASSLGIRGANVLTF.

This clonotype appeared many times. This chain links TRBV5-1 with TRBJ2-1; 7 bases line up with TRBD2. There are 14 residues in the CDR3. V shed 1 base and J 5 bases; nucleotides not matched to a gene: 3. Per the germline V gene, CDR1 is SGHRS and CDR2 is YFSETQ. CDR3 DNA: TGCGCCAGCAGCTTGAGCGGGGTTGACAATGAGCAGTTCTTC. Translated: CASSLSGVDNEQFF.

There are many counts of this clonotype. The rearrangement uses TRBV4-1 and TRBJ2-7, with no clear D. V lost 0 bases and J 0 bases, leaving 6 bases between the germline ends. The CDR3 spans 14 residues. Germline CDR1 and CDR2: MGHRA and YSYEKL. CDR3 amino acids: CASSQDWVSYEQYF. CDR3 bases: TGCGCCAGCAGCCAAGATTGGGTCTCCTACGAGCAGTACTTC.

This clonotype was observed many times. The chain links TRBV7-7 to TRBJ2-1; TRBD1 is a possible D gene (6 bases). CDR3 length equals 15 residues. Trimming shortened V by 2 bases and J by 6 bases, and 14 bases separated the two germline ends. Germline values: CDR1 SSHAT, CDR2 FNYEAQ (reference sequence). CDR3 sequence reads: CASSLLAGAGNEQFF. In DNA form, the CDR3 reads TGTGCCAGCAGCTTACTGGCAGGGGCCGGCAATGAGCAGTTCTTC.